The 24 T cell receptor beta chains presented below share a single source sample, sequenced in a study of T cell changes during pregnancy in multiple sclerosis (dated by TCRdb to the late 2010s). Libraries were prepared through the immunoSEQ multiplex PCR assay. The source is immuneACCESS, and TCRdb retained only in-frame sequences with V and J called. Part of the clones is not carried over; for the studies checked, unresolved V genes explain less than half of this, and the remainder is unexplained. This sample is represented by roughly 49,000 clones; just under 95% of them were singletons. Approximately 4% of the sample is held by the ten biggest clonotypes. This specimen was CD8+ T cells from peripheral blood mononuclear cells, taken after pregnancy. The receptors here all came from a female donor with multiple sclerosis, enrolled in a pregnancy study.

On this clone itself: The sample holds other DNA sequences that translate to the same CDR3. The chain couples TRBV2 to TRBJ2-7; 9 bases are shared with TRBD2. CDR1 and CDR2 (germline): SNHLY, FYNNEI. The trim removed 1 base at V and 2 bases at J, leaving 3 bases unmatched. This CDR3 contains 15 residues. CDR3 DNA sequence: TGTGCCAGCAGTGAAGAGACTAGCGGTACCTACGAGCAGTACTTC. Its translation is CASSEETSGTYEQYF.

The chain employs TRBV4-1 and TRBJ2-7; D gene uncertain. The CDR3 has 13 residues. The germline V and J ends were trimmed by 4 bases and 3 bases, with 10 bases remaining between them. Germline V gene data show CDR1 as MGHRA and CDR2 as YSYEKL. The CDR3 DNA sequence: TGCGCCAGCAGCCCCCAGAACCGCTACGAGCAGTACTTC. Its translation: CASSPQNRYEQYF.

The V and J genes are TRBV2 and TRBJ2-5, with D possibly matching TRBD2 (6 bases). CDR1 SNHLY and CDR2 FYNNEI come from the germline V gene. The length of the CDR3 is 16 residues. V was pared by 5 bases and J by 0 bases, with 16 bases between. For the CDR3, the DNA is TGTGCCAGCAGTCCTGAGGGGACTCAATACCAAGAGACCCAGTACTTC. Residues: CASSPEGTQYQETQYF.

This chain links TRBV19 with TRBJ1-1; D is unresolved. The V gene lost 3 bases and the J gene lost 1 base, with 6 bases spanning the gap. Germline CDR1 and CDR2: LNHDA and SQIVND (reference sequence). This CDR3 region has 13 residues. CDR3 coding DNA: TGTGCCAGTAGTATTGCGTCGAACACTGAAGCTTTCTTT. The encoded protein is CASSIASNTEAFF.

In this sample, this clone turned up once. V and J are TRBV2 and TRBJ1-1; possible D gene TRBD1, 6 bases. Germline CDR1 and CDR2: SNHLY and FYNNEI. V dropped 3 bases and J dropped 11 bases, with 13 bases sitting between them. This CDR3 is 12 amino acids long. DNA of the CDR3: TGTGCCAGCAGTGATACGGACAGTAGGGCTTTCTTT. This gives the protein CASSDTDSRAFF.

This chain joins TRBV7-9 and TRBJ2-3, with 8 bases identical to TRBD1. J was trimmed by 3 bases and V by 2 bases; bases with no gene match: 10. The CDR3 is 17 amino acids. From germline, CDR1 is SEHNR and CDR2 FQNEAQ (reference sequence). CDR3 bases: TGTGCCAGCAGCTTATGGGCCAGGGGGCGTAAGACAGATACGCAGTATTTT. Protein sequence: CASSLWARGRKTDTQYF. The full variable domain, rest sourced from reference TRBV7-9 and TRBJ2-3, is DTGVSQNPRHKITKRGQNVTFRCDPISEHNRLYWYRQTLGQGPEFLTYFQNEAQLEKSRLLSDRFSAERPKGSFSTLEIQRTEQGDSAMYLCASSLWARGRKTDTQYFGPGTRLTVL.

CDR3 in amino acids: CASSLGGLAGYTF. The CDR3 bases are TGTGCCAGCAGTTTGGGGGGGCTTGCTGGCTACACCTTC. This chain connects TRBV27 to TRBJ1-2; D may be TRBD1 (6 bases). Germline CDR1 reads MNHEY; CDR2 reads SMNVEV (reference sequence). Deletions cut 3 bases from V and 7 bases from J, with 12 bases between. The CDR3 covers 13 residues.

J is TRBJ2-7 and V is TRBV7-6, with 9 bases aligning to TRBD2. The trim removed 1 base at V and 5 bases at J, leaving 3 bases unmatched. In germline, CDR1 is SGHVS, CDR2 FNYEAQ. The CDR3 has 14 residues. The CDR3 bases are TGTGCCAGCAGCTTAGGTAGCGGGGGCGACGAGCAGTACTTC. It yields the protein CASSLGSGGDEQYF.

The chain is built from TRBV5-1 and TRBJ2-7, with TRBD2 identical over 9 bases. Per the germline V gene, CDR1 is SGHRS and CDR2 is YFSETQ. The CDR3 loop spans 12 amino acids. J lost 6 bases, V lost 3 bases, and 1 base had no gene match. The CDR3 DNA sequence: TGCGCCAGCAGCTCAGCGGGGGGCGAGCAGTACTTC. It codes for CASSSAGGEQYF.

The chain joins TRBV4-1 to TRBJ2-5; possible D gene TRBD2, 6 bases. V gave up 5 bases and J gave up 4 bases, with 14 bases separating them. Germline V gene sequence: CDR1 MGHRA, CDR2 YSYEKL. The CDR3 covers 14 residues. The CDR3 nucleotides are TGCGCCAGCAGCTTCCGACTAGGACCAGAGACCCAGTACTTC. It yields the protein CASSFRLGPETQYF.

This chain links TRBV7-9 with TRBJ1-2; D gene uncertain. Germline loops: CDR1 SEHNR, CDR2 FQNEAQ (reference sequence). The CDR3 has 15 amino acids. Between the trimmed V and J ends, which lost 4 bases and 0 bases, there was a span of 12 bases. CDR3 DNA sequence: TGTGCCAGCAGCTGGCGGGATACCGCTAACTATGGCTACACCTTC. Its protein product is CASSWRDTANYGYTF.

The gene calls are TRBV7-3 and TRBJ2-1; TRBD2 matches 8 bases. The CDR3 length is 15 residues. V lost 2 bases to trimming and J lost 8 bases; unmatched junction nucleotides: 8. CDR1 and CDR2 (germline): SGHTA, FQGTGA. CDR3 in amino acids: CASSLSPGGPYEQFF. CDR3 nucleotide sequence: TGTGCCAGCAGCTTATCTCCGGGGGGGCCCTATGAGCAGTTCTTC.

The gene calls are TRBV5-4 and TRBJ1-2, with 7 bases fitting TRBD1. V was clipped by 0 bases and J by 3 bases; unmatched bases: 11. The germline V gene encodes CDR1 SGHNT and CDR2 YYREEE (reference sequence). The CDR3 length is 17 residues. The CDR3: CASSLGQGLRSDYGYTF. CDR3 nucleotide sequence: TGTGCCAGCAGCTTGGGACAGGGCTTAAGGAGTGACTATGGCTACACCTTC.

This chain connects TRBV20-1 to TRBJ1-2; D is undetermined. The CDR3 contains 10 residues. Trimming removed 4 bases from V and 6 bases from J, with 6 bases in between. Looked up from germline, CDR1 is DFQATT and CDR2 is SNEGSKA (reference sequence). CDR3 DNA: TGCAGTGCTAAGTTAGATGGCTACACCTTC. Translation: CSAKLDGYTF.

Written as DNA, the CDR3 is TGCAGCGTTGAAGACCCCTGGGCTAGCGGGGAGTACAATGAGCAGTTCTTC. Translated: CSVEDPWASGEYNEQFF. This chain joins TRBV29-1 and TRBJ2-1; TRBD2 matches 9 bases. This CDR3 spans 17 amino acids. CDR1 and CDR2 from the germline V gene are SQVTM and ANQGSEA. Trimming removed 0 bases from V and 4 bases from J; junction bases left unmatched: 10.

The chain uses TRBV7-9 and TRBJ1-1; D is unresolved. The ends were cut back, 7 bases at V and 8 bases at J, with 20 bases in the middle. The germline CDR1 and CDR2 sequences are SEHNR and FQNEAQ (reference sequence). The CDR3 is 14 residues long. The CDR3 region is CASNPRGDTWEAFF. The CDR3 bases are TGTGCCAGCAACCCGCGGGGTGACACGTGGGAAGCTTTCTTT.

This sequence joins TRBV10-2 and TRBJ2-7, with D tentatively TRBD2 (5 bases). Germline V CDR1 and CDR2: WSHSY, SAAADI. Trimming took off 8 bases at V and 6 bases at J, with 11 bases between the two ends. This CDR3 comprises 11 residues. CDR3 residues: CASEGPGEQYF. The CDR3 nucleotides are TGCGCCAGCGAGGGTCCGGGCGAGCAGTACTTC.

This chain joins TRBV5-1 and TRBJ2-7; TRBD1 matches 11 bases. With V trimmed by 2 bases and J by 3 bases, 4 bases remained unmatched. CDR3 length: 15 amino acids. Germline V gene sequence: CDR1 SGHRS, CDR2 YFSETQ. The CDR3 is CASSLWTGGVYEQYF. In DNA, the CDR3 is TGCGCCAGCAGCTTATGGACAGGGGGCGTCTACGAGCAGTACTTC.

In its sample, this clone was seen once. The chain employs TRBV5-3 and TRBJ1-2, with TRBD1 matching over 7 bases. TRBV5-3 carries the ORF label, with uncertain function. The CDR3 length is 15 residues. Unmatched junction bases numbered 4, after V lost 1 base and J lost 1 base. CDR3 sequence (DNA): TGTGCCAGAAGCTTGAGGACAGGCCTTAACTATGGCTACACCTTC. This sequence encodes CARSLRTGLNYGYTF.

The chain joins TRBV6-5 to TRBJ1-5; the D gene is possibly TRBD1 (6 bases). The CDR3 has 14 residues. The V end lost 6 bases, the J end lost 8 bases, and 17 bases lay between the germline ends. Germline CDR1 is MNHEY and CDR2 is SVGAGI. In DNA form, the CDR3 reads TGTGCCAGCAGCATATCGGGGGGCGGTGAGCCCCAGCATTTT. Amino acid sequence: CASSISGGGEPQHF.

The V call is TRBV4-1, the J call TRBJ2-7, with no clear D. The CDR3 is 14 residues long. Looked up from germline, CDR1 is MGHRA and CDR2 is YSYEKL. V gave up 1 base and J gave up 2 bases, with 9 bases separating them. The CDR3 DNA sequence: TGCGCCAGCAGCCAAGGGGCAGTCGCCTACGAGCAGTACTTC. The encoded protein is CASSQGAVAYEQYF.

The CDR3 sequence is CASSYSPRDYGYTF. In DNA form, the CDR3 reads TGTGCCAGCAGTTACTCCCCACGGGACTATGGCTACACCTTC. This chain links TRBV6-5 with TRBJ1-2; D not certain. CDR3 length: 14 amino acids. Trimming removed 0 bases from V and 3 bases from J, with 8 bases in between. Germline assignment: CDR1 MNHEY and CDR2 SVGAGI.

The chain couples TRBV19 to TRBJ1-1; D is perhaps TRBD1 (6 bases). Per the germline V gene, CDR1 is LNHDA and CDR2 is SQIVND (reference sequence). The CDR3 is 12 residues long. Trimming took off 7 bases at V and 3 bases at J, with 9 bases between the two ends. CDR3 amino acids: CASTRGYTEAFF. DNA of the CDR3: TGTGCCAGTACTAGGGGGTACACTGAAGCTTTCTTT. Variable domain in full (rest from reference TRBV19 and TRBJ1-1): DGGITQSPKYLFRKEGQNVTLSCEQNLNHDAMYWYRQDPGQGLRLIYYSQIVNDFQKGDIAEGYSVSREKKESFPLTVTSAQKNPTAFYLCASTRGYTEAFFGQGTRLTVV.

In DNA, the CDR3 is TGCGCCAGCAGCGCCCGGACGGAGGATAATTCACCCCTCCACTTT. Translated, it gives CASSARTEDNSPLHF. The chain uses TRBV5-1 and TRBJ1-6; the D is unclear. Trimming took 4 bases from V and 5 from J, leaving 13 bases between them. The V gene's germline CDR1 is SGHRS and CDR2 YFSETQ. The CDR3 has 15 residues.